This TCR beta chain came from a study of regulatory T cells in long-lasting Graves disease. The wider study: Graves' patients, newly diagnosed, had taken antithyroid drugs under 3 months. The study's findings and limits: Favored usage of TRBV28, TRBJ1-2 and TRBJ2-5 was recorded in persistent disease.

Trimming left V 6 bases short and J 1 base short, with 6 bases between. The CDR3 consists of 12 residues. Germline values: CDR1 SGHTA, CDR2 FQGTGA. CDR3 regions were amplified by Arm-PCR using iRepertoire HTBI primers to build TCR beta libraries. TCRdb re-called the multiplex PCR reads with MiXCR, one entry per CDR3 protein. The sample lists 250,000 or so distinct CDR3 sequences; about 17% were seen once. Indicated time point: newly diagnosed GD, antithyroid drugs for less than 3 months. The authors made the TCR library using RNA they extracted from PBMCs. Patients hailed from an endocrinology department in Xi'an, China. With regard to this clonotype: The antigen remains undetermined.

These data also featured in a second study, about T cells in Graves' hyperthyroidism and ophthalmopathy. According to that study: Stable hyperthyroidism and ophthalmopathy were separated using 13 V-J signatures.

This clonotype was sampled from a woman younger than 45 with Graves disease. The input for sequencing was peripheral blood mononuclear cells (PBMCs), taken at new diagnosis, from a patient treated with antithyroid drugs. This chain links TRBV7-3 with TRBJ1-2; no clear D gene. CDR3 bases: TGTGCCAGCAGACAGCTTAACTATGGCTACACCTTC. Amino acids: CASRQLNYGYTF.